Sequencing of this TCR beta chain was carried out in a study of radiotherapy plus CTLA-4 blockade in lung cancer. As for the study in general: Among enrolled patients, over 15% responded and about 30% achieved disease control.

The CDR3 is 14 amino acids. Unmatched junction bases numbered 8, after V lost 6 bases and J lost 4 bases. Germline V gene data show CDR1 as SGHDN and CDR2 as FVKESK. Assay: immunoSEQ multiplex PCR; the TCRdb copy retains only in-frame clones and omits some. The sample contains roughly 110,000 clones, 85% of which appear only once. General study results and limits: Among reported predictors of response, early blood T cell clone dynamics with interferon-beta performed best. Following radiotherapy plus ipilimumab, tumor-derived TCR clones expanded in the blood.

Each patient with chemo-refractory metastatic non-small-cell lung cancer was treated with focal radiation plus CTLA-4 blockade using ipilimumab. Details on this clone: Antigen: not known.

The receptor was derived from a human donor with non-small cell lung cancer that progressed on radiotherapy plus ipilimumab. Some clones in this sample may be carry-over from other donors' samples. The sample was peripheral blood, taken from a patient treated with radiotherapy plus ipilimumab. This chain joins TRBV14 and TRBJ2-7; TRBD1 matches at 8 bases. The CDR3 loop reads CASRAGQGSYEQYF. Here the CDR3 DNA reads TGTGCCAGCAGAGCCGGACAGGGATCGTACGAGCAGTACTTC.